A single T cell receptor beta chain is shown here with its context. The CDR3 covers 14 residues. V was clipped by 8 bases and J by 12 bases, with 23 bases between them. Germline V gene data show CDR1 as MGHDK and CDR2 as SYGVNS. Via MiXCR, TCRdb re-called the PCR reads, giving one row per CDR3 protein. The table lists fewer than 20,000 distinct CDR3 sequences, around 50% of them singletons. This entry comes from a study of CD4 and CD8 cells across lung adenocarcinoma regions. Sequenced: CD8+ T cells from the center of a lung tumor. This TCR derives from a female donor with lung adenocarcinoma. The CD4 and CD8 labels of this study may be unreliable. The chain joins TRBV25-1 to TRBJ2-4, with D possibly matching TRBD2 (7 bases). CDR3 sequence: CASLGGRQKDTQYF. The DNA of the CDR3 is TGTGCCAGCCTCGGGGGGCGACAAAAAGACACTCAGTACTTC. Full variable domain (rest looked up from reference TRBV25-1 and TRBJ2-4): EADIYQTPRYLVIGTGKKITLECSQTMGHDKMYWYQQDPGMELHLIHYSYGVNSTEKGDLSSESTVSRIRTEHFPLTLESARPSHTSQYLCASLGGRQKDTQYFGAGTRLSVL.